The 23 T cell receptor beta chains below all came from one sample that was sequenced in a study of OX40 agonist ivuxolimab in advanced cancers. Method: immunoSEQ multiplex PCR; TCRdb's copy keeps in-frame clones and lacks some. The profile covers approximately 63,000 clones, with roughly nine tenths appearing a single time and under 7% taken by the ten largest. Sequences were derived from CD4+ or CD8+ T cells sorted from blood, sampled in a trial of the OX40 agonist ivuxolimab. Receptors originate from an adult with an advanced solid tumor such as melanoma, head and neck, liver or kidney cancer.

V usage is TRBV11-2 and J usage is TRBJ2-3; TRBD2 matches at 7 bases. This CDR3 has 15 residues. Germline CDR1 and CDR2: SGHAT and FQNNGV. After removal of 1 base from V and 5 bases from J, the junction contained 6 bases not matched to a gene. CDR3 amino acids: CASSLGAGEVDTQYF. CDR3 bases: TGTGCCAGCAGCTTAGGTGCGGGAGAGGTAGATACGCAGTATTTT.

J is TRBJ2-1 and V is TRBV27; D remains ambiguous. CDR3 length: 12 residues. The V gene's germline CDR1 is MNHEY and CDR2 SMNVEV (reference sequence). Between the trimmed V and J ends, which lost 2 bases and 5 bases, there was a span of 4 bases. CDR3 protein: CASSLGHNEQFF. The CDR3 DNA follows: TGTGCCAGCAGTTTAGGACACAATGAGCAGTTCTTC.

The chain employs TRBV9 and TRBJ2-1, with D possibly being TRBD2 (5 bases). V lost 3 bases, J lost 9 bases, and 7 bases lay in between. The CDR3 spans 11 residues. Germline V gene lookup returns CDR1 SGDLS and CDR2 YYNGEE. The CDR3 reads CASSAAGEQFF. CDR3 nucleotides: TGTGCCAGCAGCGCCGCGGGTGAGCAGTTCTTC.

This clone was observed a single time. The chain is built from TRBV5-1 and TRBJ1-1, with TRBD1 matching 9 bases. This CDR3 has 15 residues. From germline, CDR1 is SGHRS and CDR2 YFSETQ. V lost 0 bases, J lost 7 bases, and 7 bases stayed unmatched. The CDR3 nucleotides read TGCGCCAGCAGCTTGGGACAGGGGGGTCCCCTTGAAGCTTTCTTT. It encodes CASSLGQGGPLEAFF.

The chain recombines TRBV6-6 with TRBJ2-3; D gene unclear. CDR1 MNHNY and CDR2 SVGAGI come from the germline V gene (reference sequence). The CDR3 is 11 residues long. V was clipped by 8 bases and J by 0 bases, with 3 bases between them. CDR3 DNA: TGTGCCAGCCGTAGCACAGATACGCAGTATTTT. It yields the protein CASRSTDTQYF.

This clone occurred once. V and J are TRBV9 and TRBJ2-6; D not resolved. V lost 4 bases and J 0 bases, leaving 8 bases between the germline ends. The CDR3 is 15 amino acids. Germline assignment: CDR1 SGDLS and CDR2 YYNGEE. The CDR3 DNA is TGTGCCAGCAGCTACGAAGCCTCTGGGGCCAACGTCCTGACTTTC. It yields the protein CASSYEASGANVLTF.

The J gene is TRBJ1-2, the V gene TRBV28; D unclear. The germline CDR1 and CDR2 sequences are MDHEN and SYDVKM. V was pared by 6 bases and J by 2 bases, with 19 bases between. The CDR3 spans 16 residues. CDR3 in DNA: TGTGCCAGCAGCCCACCCGGCGCGCGGTCCAACTATGGCTACACCTTC. Its translation is CASSPPGARSNYGYTF.

The rearrangement links TRBV4-1 to TRBJ2-5; the D is unclear. The J call is doubtful: the DNA matches TRBJ2-7 better. Germline lookup yields CDR1 MGHRA and CDR2 YSYEKL. The CDR3 has 13 residues. The CDR3 reads CASSPQGRYEQYF. The CDR3 nucleotides read TGCGCCAGCAGCCCCCAAGGGCGGTACGAGCAGTACTTC.

The V and J genes are TRBV7-2 and TRBJ1-2; D remains unclear. Germline CDR1 is SGHTA and CDR2 is FQGNSA. Trimming cost V 0 bases and J 2 bases, with 4 bases left between them. The CDR3 loop spans 13 amino acids. The CDR3 bases are TGTGCCAGCAGCTTAGCACCGAACTATGGCTACACCTTC. It codes for CASSLAPNYGYTF.

This rearrangement joins TRBV11-1 to TRBJ1-2, with 7 bases that match TRBD1. CDR1 SGHAT and CDR2 FQDESV come from the germline V gene (reference sequence). Trimming cost V 4 bases and J 2 bases; bases outside gene matches: 4. This CDR3 region has 14 residues. For the CDR3, the DNA is TGTGCCAGCAGCTCGACAGGGTCCAACTATGGCTACACCTTC. It is translated as CASSSTGSNYGYTF.

The rearrangement links TRBV27 to TRBJ2-2; D not resolved. V was pared by 5 bases and J by 2 bases, with 9 bases between. CDR1 and CDR2 from the germline V gene are MNHEY and SMNVEV (reference sequence). This CDR3 is 14 amino acids long. CDR3 nucleotide sequence: TGTGCCAGCAGTACGGACGGTAACACCGGGGAGCTGTTTTTT. Translating it yields CASSTDGNTGELFF.

Note on this clone: The junction departs from the called germline gene at one end, perhaps through a read error. The J gene is TRBJ2-7, the V gene TRBV11-1, with D uncertain. The CDR3 runs 12 residues. Germline V gene sequence: CDR1 SGHAT, CDR2 FQDESV (reference sequence). The CDR3 coding sequence is TGTGCCAGCAGCGCTAGTAAGGCGGCCCTAAACTTC. Translated: CASSASKAALNF.

This clone was seen only once. The chain carries TRBV19 and TRBJ2-1; 7 nucleotides match TRBD2. CDR3 length: 14 amino acids. Germline lookup yields CDR1 LNHDA and CDR2 SQIVND (reference sequence). V was pared by 3 bases and J by 6 bases, with 5 bases of the junction left unmatched. CDR3 in DNA: TGTGCCAGTAGTATGGGAGGGATCGGCAATGAGCAGTTCTTC. Protein: CASSMGGIGNEQFF.

V gene TRBV7-9 combines with J gene TRBJ2-1; tentative D call: TRBD2 (6 bases). There are 13 residues in the CDR3. The germline V gene has CDR1 SEHNR and CDR2 FQNEAQ (reference sequence). With 3 bases removed from V and 6 bases from J, the gap between germline ends came to 9 bases. The CDR3 DNA reads TGTGCCAGCAGCTTCGGGCGGGGCAATGAGCAGTTCTTC. Translated: CASSFGRGNEQFF.

The chain employs TRBV7-2 and TRBJ1-1; no clear D. Trimming left V 2 bases short and J 3 bases short, with 7 bases between. CDR1 is SGHTA, CDR2 FQGNSA, per germline. The CDR3 extends over 13 amino acids. The CDR3 region has the DNA TGTGCCAGCAGCTTATCCGGCTACACTGAAGCTTTCTTT. It translates to CASSLSGYTEAFF.

V gene TRBV4-3 combines with J gene TRBJ2-1, with 9 bases identical to TRBD2. The V segment lost 1 base and the J segment 0 bases; nucleotides outside the gene matches: 7. Germline V lookup: CDR1 LGHNA, CDR2 YSLEER. CDR3 length: 18 residues. This CDR3 is CASSQVWREGPSYNEQFF. In nucleotides, the CDR3 is TGCGCCAGCAGCCAAGTTTGGCGGGAGGGCCCCTCCTACAATGAGCAGTTCTTC.

This clone was observed at least ten times. The chain carries TRBV6-5 and TRBJ2-7; TRBD1 agrees at 7 bases. V gave up 7 bases and J gave up 0 bases; unmatched junction bases: 9. Per germline, CDR1 MNHEY and CDR2 SVGAGI. CDR3 length: 15 amino acids. CDR3 region: CASTPPGQSSYEQYF. The CDR3 coding sequence is TGTGCCAGCACTCCGCCGGGACAGAGCTCCTACGAGCAGTACTTC.

The CDR3 DNA follows: TGTGCCAGCGGCGGGACAGGGAGCCGCCAGGGAGCTTTCTTT. Protein sequence: CASGGTGSRQGAFF. J is TRBJ1-1 and V is TRBV11-1; TRBD1 agrees at 9 bases. V dropped 8 bases and J dropped 10; count of bases not matched to a gene: 14. In germline, CDR1 is SGHAT, CDR2 FQDESV (reference sequence). CDR3 length equals 14 residues.

The rearrangement joins TRBV10-2 to TRBJ1-1; perhaps TRBD1 as D (5 bases). The CDR3 sequence is 18 residues long. The germline V gene encodes CDR1 WSHSY and CDR2 SAAADI. V lost 8 bases, J lost 0 bases, and 25 bases lay in between. The CDR3 is CASLSTVSRWDVNTEAFF. The DNA for the CDR3 is TGCGCCAGCCTGTCGACAGTATCGAGGTGGGACGTGAACACTGAAGCTTTCTTT.

The rearrangement uses TRBV7-9 and TRBJ1-1; TRBD1 agrees at 7 bases. With V trimmed by 4 bases and J by 5 bases, 4 bases remained unmatched. Germline assignment: CDR1 SEHNR and CDR2 FQNEAQ (reference sequence). The length of the CDR3 is 13 residues. CDR3 residues: CASSSGQHTEAFF. The CDR3 DNA is TGTGCCAGCAGCTCGGGACAGCATACTGAAGCTTTCTTT.

The chain is built from TRBV29-1 and TRBJ1-2, with unresolved D. The V gene's germline CDR1 is SQVTM and CDR2 ANQGSEA. The CDR3 is 14 residues long. The V and J ends lost 2 bases and 5 bases respectively, with 15 bases between them. In nucleotides, the CDR3 is TGCAGCGTTGAAAGGCCAGACCCTAGGTATGGCTACACCTTC. Its translation is CSVERPDPRYGYTF.

The chain links TRBV2 to TRBJ2-7; tentative D call: TRBD1 (6 bases). Trimming shortened V by 7 bases and J by 2 bases, and 15 bases separated the two germline ends. The length of the CDR3 is 14 residues. From germline, CDR1 is SNHLY and CDR2 FYNNEI. The CDR3 DNA is TGTGCCAGCACCGCCAGGGGAGACCCCTACGAGCAGTACTTC. Translated, it gives CASTARGDPYEQYF.

The chain couples TRBV7-9 to TRBJ2-1, with D tentatively TRBD2 (5 bases). This CDR3 region has 11 residues. Trimming took 5 bases from V and 7 from J, leaving 6 bases between them. The germline gives CDR1 SEHNR, CDR2 FQNEAQ (reference sequence). The CDR3 is CASSGENEQFF. The CDR3 DNA sequence: TGTGCCAGCAGCGGGGAGAATGAGCAGTTCTTC.